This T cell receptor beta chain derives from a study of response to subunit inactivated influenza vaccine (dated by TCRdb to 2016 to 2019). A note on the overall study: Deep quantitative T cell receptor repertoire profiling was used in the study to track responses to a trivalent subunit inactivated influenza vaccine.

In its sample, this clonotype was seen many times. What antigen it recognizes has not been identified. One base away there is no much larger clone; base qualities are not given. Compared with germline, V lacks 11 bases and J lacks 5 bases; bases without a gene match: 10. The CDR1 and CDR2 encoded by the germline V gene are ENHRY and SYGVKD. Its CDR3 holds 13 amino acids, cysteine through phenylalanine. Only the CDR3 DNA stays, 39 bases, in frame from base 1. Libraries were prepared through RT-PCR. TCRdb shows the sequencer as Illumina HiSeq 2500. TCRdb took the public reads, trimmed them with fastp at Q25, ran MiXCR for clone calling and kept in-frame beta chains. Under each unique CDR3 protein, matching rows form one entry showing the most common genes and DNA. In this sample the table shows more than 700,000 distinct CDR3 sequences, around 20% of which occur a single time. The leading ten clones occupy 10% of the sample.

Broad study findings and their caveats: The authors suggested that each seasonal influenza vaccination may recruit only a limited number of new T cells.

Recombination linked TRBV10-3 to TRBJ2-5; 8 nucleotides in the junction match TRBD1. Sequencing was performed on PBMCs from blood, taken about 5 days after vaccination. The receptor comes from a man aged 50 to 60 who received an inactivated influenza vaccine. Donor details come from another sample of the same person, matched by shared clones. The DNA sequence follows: TGTGCCTTAGGACAGGGCAGCGGGGAGACCCAGTACTTC. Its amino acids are CALGQGSGETQYF.